Below are 19 T cell receptor beta chains sequenced from a single sample in a study of OX40 agonist ivuxolimab in advanced cancers. Library creation used the immunoSEQ multiplex PCR assay. TCRdb mirrors the immuneACCESS table, restricted to in-frame sequences. Some clones are absent from its copies; in checked studies, under half trace to an unresolved V gene, and the reason for the others is unknown. The sample table records tens of thousands of clones; around 90% of these occur just once. Of the sample, less than 30% falls within the top ten clones. Sequences were derived from CD4+ or CD8+ T cells sorted from blood, sampled in a trial of the OX40 agonist ivuxolimab. Every receptor here comes from an adult with an advanced solid tumor such as melanoma, head and neck, liver or kidney cancer.

The CDR3 nucleotides are TGTGCCAGCACAGACCCCGGGAGCTCCTATAATTCACCCCTCCACTTT. Translated: CASTDPGSSYNSPLHF. V usage is TRBV2 and J usage is TRBJ1-6, with D unclear. With 7 bases removed from V and 0 bases from J, the gap between germline ends came to 13 bases. CDR1 and CDR2 from the germline V gene are SNHLY and FYNNEI. This CDR3 comprises 16 residues.

The gene calls are TRBV19 and TRBJ2-7; D not resolved. Germline CDR1 reads LNHDA; CDR2 reads SQIVND (reference sequence). This CDR3 is 13 amino acids long. The germline V and J ends were trimmed by 1 base and 3 bases, with 7 bases remaining between them. CDR3 amino acids: CASSIAPLYEQYF. DNA of the CDR3: TGTGCCAGTAGTATAGCGCCCCTCTACGAGCAGTACTTC.

This CDR3 is CASSPGTLMDTQYF. The CDR3 DNA reads as TGTGCCAGCTCACCCGGGACCCTGATGGATACGCAGTATTTT. V and J are TRBV18 and TRBJ2-3, with D perhaps being TRBD1 or TRBD2 (5 bases each). Germline values: CDR1 KGHSH, CDR2 LQKENI. V dropped 3 bases and J dropped 6 bases, with 13 bases sitting between them. CDR3 length: 14 amino acids.

The chain employs TRBV7-6 and TRBJ2-1; TRBD1 matches 7 bases. CDR1 is SGHVS, CDR2 FNYEAQ, per germline. The CDR3 length is 13 residues. V was pared by 7 bases and J by 6 bases, with 6 bases of the junction left unmatched. The CDR3 DNA reads as TGTGCCAGCAACAGACAGGGTGGCAATGAGCAGTTCTTC. Protein product: CASNRQGGNEQFF.

This clone was counted only a few times. The chain joins TRBV6-1 to TRBJ1-5; D remains ambiguous. The CDR3 consists of 16 residues. Germline V lookup: CDR1 MNHNS, CDR2 SASEGT. The V end lost 2 bases, the J end lost 5 bases, and 16 bases lay between the germline ends. The CDR3 loop reads CASSESEWFVDQPQHF. The CDR3 region has the DNA TGTGCCAGCAGTGAATCCGAGTGGTTTGTTGATCAGCCCCAGCATTTT.

J is TRBJ2-2 and V is TRBV27; no firm D call. The V gene's germline CDR1 is MNHEY and CDR2 SMNVEV (reference sequence). The CDR3 has 13 residues. Trimming took 4 bases from V and 6 from J, leaving 9 bases between them. This CDR3 reads CASSYRPSGELFF. In DNA, the CDR3 is TGTGCCAGCAGTTACCGACCATCCGGGGAGCTGTTTTTT.

The chain recombines TRBV19 with TRBJ1-2; D gene uncertain. CDR3 length: 12 residues. CDR1 and CDR2 from the germline V gene are LNHDA and SQIVND (reference sequence). Between the trimmed V and J ends, which lost 3 bases and 6 bases, there was a span of 8 bases. The DNA of the CDR3 is TGTGCCAGTAGTATCGGCTTTGATGGCTACACCTTC. Its translation is CASSIGFDGYTF.

The chain uses TRBV27 and TRBJ2-5; D is perhaps TRBD1 (6 bases). The CDR3 is made up of 15 amino acids. Deletions cut 6 bases from V and 1 base from J, with 15 bases between. Germline V lookup: CDR1 MNHEY, CDR2 SMNVEV (reference sequence). The chain's CDR3 is CASRDRTVLQETQYF. In nucleotides, the CDR3 is TGTGCCAGCAGGGATCGGACAGTTCTCCAAGAGACCCAGTACTTC.

The chain couples TRBV5-4 to TRBJ2-7; 10 bases align to TRBD1. CDR3 size: 16 residues. V lost 0 bases and J lost 4; bases outside the gene matches: 7. Germline V gives CDR1 SGHNT, CDR2 YYREEE (reference sequence). The CDR3 DNA is TGTGCCAGCAGCTTGGCCCCGGGACAGGGGAGATACGAGCAGTACTTC. Amino acid sequence: CASSLAPGQGRYEQYF.

The sample holds one count of this clone. The chain uses TRBV30 and TRBJ1-2, with 8 bases aligning to TRBD1. V shed 4 bases and J 8 bases; nucleotides not matched to a gene: 9. The CDR3 has 13 amino acids. CDR1 and CDR2 (germline): GTSNPN, SVGIG (reference sequence). The DNA of the CDR3 is TGTGCCTGGAAACAGGGGGGAAGGAACGGCTACACCTTC. Protein product: CAWKQGGRNGYTF.

V usage is TRBV27 and J usage is TRBJ1-5, with D unclear. Germline assignment: CDR1 MNHEY and CDR2 SMNVEV (reference sequence). V gave up 5 bases and J gave up 6 bases, with 14 bases separating them. The CDR3 loop spans 14 amino acids. Written as DNA, the CDR3 is TGTGCCAGCAGTCCCACCCCCAGCGGTCAGCCCCAGCATTTT. Protein: CASSPTPSGQPQHF.

The chain is built from TRBV30 and TRBJ2-1; no clear D gene. Germline loops: CDR1 GTSNPN, CDR2 SVGIG (reference sequence). V was shortened by 2 bases and J by 7 bases, with 9 bases between the two germline ends. This CDR3 is 12 amino acids long. The CDR3: CAWSQLGNEQFF. As DNA, the CDR3 is TGTGCCTGGAGTCAACTGGGGAATGAGCAGTTCTTC.

The chain links TRBV7-9 to TRBJ1-4, with D tentatively TRBD1 (5 bases). Germline-derived CDR1 and CDR2 are SEHNR and FQNEAQ (reference sequence). This CDR3 contains 13 residues. The germline V and J ends were trimmed by 7 bases and 7 bases, with 13 bases remaining between them. The CDR3 is CASTSPGFEKLFF. In DNA form, the CDR3 reads TGTGCCAGCACGTCCCCAGGGTTTGAAAAACTGTTTTTT.

The gene calls are TRBV30 and TRBJ1-2; unclear D gene. The germline gives CDR1 GTSNPN, CDR2 SVGIG (reference sequence). V was cut by 4 bases and J by 2 bases, with 8 bases left in between. The CDR3 contains 12 residues. This CDR3 is CAWTPDNYGYTF. The CDR3, as DNA: TGTGCCTGGACTCCGGACAACTATGGCTACACCTTC.

The chain uses TRBV2 and TRBJ2-5; unclear D gene. V shed 0 bases and J shed 12 bases, with 8 bases lying between them. Per the germline V gene, CDR1 is SNHLY and CDR2 is FYNNEI. The CDR3 covers 11 residues. CDR3 nucleotides: TGTGCCAGCAGTGAAGCGGCTTTCAAGTACTTC. Translating gives CASSEAAFKYF.

This clone was found once. The chain couples TRBV7-2 to TRBJ2-7, with TRBD2 as a possible D gene (6 bases). Germline V gene data show CDR1 as SGHTA and CDR2 as FQGNSA. The V and J ends lost 6 bases and 0 bases respectively, with 15 bases between them. This CDR3 is 15 amino acids long. The CDR3 coding sequence is TGTGCCAGCAGTGGAGGGGCGCACCCCTCCTACGAGCAGTACTTC. Protein: CASSGGAHPSYEQYF.

V gene TRBV19 combines with J gene TRBJ1-2; 8 bases line up with TRBD1. This CDR3 spans 13 amino acids. Germline V gives CDR1 LNHDA, CDR2 SQIVND (reference sequence). V was pared by 5 bases and J by 3 bases, with 2 bases of the junction left unmatched. CDR3 protein: CASSQGADYGYTF. In nucleotides, the CDR3 is TGTGCCAGTAGTCAGGGGGCGGACTATGGCTACACCTTC.

Details on this clone: A junction end diverges from the germline sequence, so it may reflect a read error. The chain recombines TRBV5-6 with TRBJ1-6; a possible D gene is TRBD1 (5 bases). Germline lookup yields CDR1 SGHDT and CDR2 YYEEEE. This CDR3 region has 18 residues. The CDR3 loop is CASSDWRGIKAYNSPLYF. CDR3 sequence (DNA): TGTGCCAGCAGCGACTGGCGGGGCATCAAGGCCTATAACTCACCCCTCTACTTT.

V gene TRBV10-2 combines with J gene TRBJ2-5, with D perhaps given as TRBD1 or TRBD2 (5 bases each). This CDR3 has 13 residues. Trimming removed 4 bases at V and 5 bases at J, with 11 bases between. CDR1 WSHSY and CDR2 SAAADI come from the germline V gene. CDR3 in amino acids: CASSGRGWETQYF. CDR3 sequence (DNA): TGCGCCAGCAGTGGACGGGGCTGGGAGACCCAGTACTTC.